This T cell receptor (beta chain) came from a study of spatial heterogeneity in lung cancer. Every TCR cDNA molecule bore a unique molecular identifier. TCRdb reprocessed the 5' RACE reads with MiXCR, giving one entry per CDR3 protein. The sample records 45,000 to 55,000 distinct CDR3 sequences, roughly 5% being singletons. This clonotype occurred many times. Documented time point: sample taken at primary tumor resection. This material consisted of PBMCs, taken at surgery. The clonotype was recovered from a male donor with early-stage non-small cell lung cancer.

The CDR3 region is CSAMSGTGSYEQYF. CDR3 nucleotide sequence: TGCAGTGCTATGTCCGGGACAGGCTCCTACGAGCAGTACTTC. The rearrangement uses TRBV20-1 and TRBJ2-7; 8 bases fit TRBD1. The V gene end was trimmed by 4 bases and the J gene end by 0 bases; junction bases not matched to a gene: 5. Germline CDR1 and CDR2: DFQATT and SNEGSKA (reference sequence). The CDR3 length is 14 residues.